This T cell receptor beta chain was captured in a study of human T cells and chemical hapten exposure. TCRdb used MiXCR to reprocess the RACE reads, holding one entry per CDR3 protein. The sample has about 120,000 distinct CDR3 sequences, roughly 13% seen once; the top ten hold approximately 0.89%. The CDR3 runs 17 residues. Time point: patch test 1, 2 weeks after DPC sensitization. Regarding treatment: therapeutic diphenylcyclopropenone sensitization with weekly scalp DPC. Blood collection happened ahead of applying each patch test. The genes are TRBV3-2 and TRBJ1-5. TRBV3-2 has pseudogene status. The TCR comes from a man aged 18 to 30 with alopecia areata. Some clones in this sample may be carry-over from other donors' samples. Sequenced here: whole blood, sampled in connection with sensitization to the hapten diphenylcyclopropenone (DPC). The CDR3 region has the DNA TGTGCCAGCAGCCAAGAACGCAGAGTCAAAAATAATCAGCCCCAGCATTTT. Translating gives CASSQERRVKNNQPQHF.